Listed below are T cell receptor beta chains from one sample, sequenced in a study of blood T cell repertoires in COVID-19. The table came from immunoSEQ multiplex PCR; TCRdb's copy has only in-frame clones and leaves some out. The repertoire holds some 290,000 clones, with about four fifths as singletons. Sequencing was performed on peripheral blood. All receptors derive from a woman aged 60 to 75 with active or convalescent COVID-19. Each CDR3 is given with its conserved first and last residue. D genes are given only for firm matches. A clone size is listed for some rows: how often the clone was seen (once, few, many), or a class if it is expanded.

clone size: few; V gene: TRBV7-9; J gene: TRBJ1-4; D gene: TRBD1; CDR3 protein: CASSPTGGTNEKLFF; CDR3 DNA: TGTGCCAGCAGCCCTACAGGGGGAACTAATGAAAAACTGTTTTTT
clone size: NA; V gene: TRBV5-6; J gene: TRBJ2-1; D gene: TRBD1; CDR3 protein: CASSYRGRGGYNEQFF; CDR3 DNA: TGTGCCAGCAGCTACAGGGGGCGCGGGGGTTACAATGAGCAGTTCTTC
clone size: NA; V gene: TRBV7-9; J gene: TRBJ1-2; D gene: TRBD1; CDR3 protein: CASSSRGGQTNYGYTF; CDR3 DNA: TGTGCCAGCAGCTCGAGAGGGGGACAGACTAACTATGGCTACACCTTC
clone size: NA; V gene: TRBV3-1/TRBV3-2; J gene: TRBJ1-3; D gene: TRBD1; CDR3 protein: CASSPRDRGNTIYF; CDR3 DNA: TGTGCCAGCAGCCCCCGGGACAGGGGCAACACCATATATTTT
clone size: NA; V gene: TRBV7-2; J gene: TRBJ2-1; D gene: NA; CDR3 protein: CASSLVWTAYNEQFF; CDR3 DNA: TGTGCCAGCAGCTTAGTATGGACAGCCTACAATGAGCAGTTCTTC
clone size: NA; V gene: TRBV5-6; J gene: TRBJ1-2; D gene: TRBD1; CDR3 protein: CASSPDRGNGYGYTF; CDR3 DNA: TGTGCCAGCAGTCCCGACAGGGGGAACGGCTATGGCTACACCTTC
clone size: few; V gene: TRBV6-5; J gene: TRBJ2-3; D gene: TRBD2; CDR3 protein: CASSLAGAGDTQYF; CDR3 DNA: TGTGCCAGCAGCCTAGCGGGGGCCGGGGATACGCAGTATTTT
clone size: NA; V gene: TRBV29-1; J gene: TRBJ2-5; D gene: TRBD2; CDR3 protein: CSLGTSPQETQYF; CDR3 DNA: TGCAGTCTTGGGACTAGTCCCCAAGAGACCCAGTACTTC
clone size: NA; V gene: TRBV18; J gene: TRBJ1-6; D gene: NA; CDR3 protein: CASSPTFDSPLHF; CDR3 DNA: TGTGCCAGCTCACCGACATTTGATTCACCCCTCCACTTT
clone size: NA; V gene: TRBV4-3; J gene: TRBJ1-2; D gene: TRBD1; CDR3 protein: CASSQVSGMTGFHGYTF; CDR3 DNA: TGCGCCAGCAGCCAAGTATCCGGAATGACAGGGTTCCACGGCTACACCTTC
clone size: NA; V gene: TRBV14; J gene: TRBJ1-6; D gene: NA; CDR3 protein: CASSQGQLNSPLHF; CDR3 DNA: TGTGCCAGCAGCCAAGGGCAGTTAAATTCACCCCTCCACTTT
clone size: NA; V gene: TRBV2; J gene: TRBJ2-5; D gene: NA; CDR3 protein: CASRSWGLAAQETQYF; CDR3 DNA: TGTGCCAGCAGGTCCTGGGGGCTAGCGGCGCAAGAGACCCAGTACTTC
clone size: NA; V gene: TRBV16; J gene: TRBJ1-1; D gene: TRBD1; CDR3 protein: CASSQPKTGLNTEAFF; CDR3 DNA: TGTGCCAGCAGCCAACCAAAGACAGGGTTGAACACTGAAGCTTTCTTT
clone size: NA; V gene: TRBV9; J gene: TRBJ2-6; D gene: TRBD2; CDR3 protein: CASSVAKGLAGSFSGANVLTF; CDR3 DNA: TGTGCCAGCAGCGTAGCTAAAGGACTAGCGGGGAGCTTCTCTGGGGCCAACGTCCTGACTTTC
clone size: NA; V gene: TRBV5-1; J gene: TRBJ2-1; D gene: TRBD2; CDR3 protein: CASSPGGGTHPDNEQFF; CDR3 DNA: TGCGCCAGCAGTCCTGGCGGGGGGACTCACCCAGACAATGAGCAGTTCTTC
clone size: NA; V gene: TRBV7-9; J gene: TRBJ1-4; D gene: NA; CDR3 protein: CASTGQGIEKLFF; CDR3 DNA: TGTGCCTCAACGGGCCAGGGAATCGAAAAACTGTTTTTT
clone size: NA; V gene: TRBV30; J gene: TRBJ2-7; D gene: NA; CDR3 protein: CAWSRGISYEQYF; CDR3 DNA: TGTGCCTGGAGTCGGGGGATCTCCTACGAGCAGTACTTC
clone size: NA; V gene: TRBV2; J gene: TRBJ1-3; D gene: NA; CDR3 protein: CASSDFREGSGNTIYF; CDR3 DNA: TGTGCCAGCAGTGATTTCCGGGAGGGCTCTGGAAACACCATATATTTT
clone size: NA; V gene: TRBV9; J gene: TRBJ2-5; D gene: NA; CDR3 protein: CASSVGGQETQYF; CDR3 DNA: TGTGCCAGCAGCGTAGGCGGCCAAGAGACCCAGTACTTC
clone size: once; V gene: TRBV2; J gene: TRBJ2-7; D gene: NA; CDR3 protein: CASTSSYEQYF; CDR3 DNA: TGTGCCTCCACCAGCTCCTACGAGCAGTACTTC
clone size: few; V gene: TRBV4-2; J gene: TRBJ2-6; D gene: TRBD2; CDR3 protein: CASSQDLAGGIAGANVLTF; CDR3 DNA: TGTGCCAGCAGCCAAGATCTCGCGGGGGGAATAGCTGGGGCCAACGTCCTGACTTTC
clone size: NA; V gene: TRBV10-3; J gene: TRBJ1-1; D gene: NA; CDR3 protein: CAIRDSLNTEAFF; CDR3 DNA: TGTGCCATAAGGGACTCGCTGAACACTGAAGCTTTCTTT
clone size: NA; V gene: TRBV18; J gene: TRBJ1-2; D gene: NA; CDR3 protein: CASSPASRRDGYTF; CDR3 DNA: TGTGCCAGCTCACCCGCGTCTAGAAGAGATGGCTACACCTTC
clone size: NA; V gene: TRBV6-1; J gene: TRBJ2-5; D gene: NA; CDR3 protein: CASSEDAGAVGETQYF; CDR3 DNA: TGTGCCAGTAGCGAAGACGCAGGGGCTGTTGGAGAGACCCAGTACTTC
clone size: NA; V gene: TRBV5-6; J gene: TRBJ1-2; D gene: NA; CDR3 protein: CASSFVGANYGYTF; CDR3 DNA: TGTGCCAGCAGCTTTGTAGGGGCCAACTATGGCTACACCTTC
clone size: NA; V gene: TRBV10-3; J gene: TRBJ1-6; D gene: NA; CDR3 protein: CAISVSPDSPLHF; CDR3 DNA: TGTGCCATCAGCGTGTCCCCGGATTCACCCCTCCACTTT
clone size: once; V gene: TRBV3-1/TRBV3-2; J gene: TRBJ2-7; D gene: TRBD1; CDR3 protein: CASSLGVPGQAFSYEQYF; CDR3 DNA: TGTGCCAGCAGCCTAGGAGTCCCGGGACAGGCCTTCTCCTACGAGCAGTACTTC
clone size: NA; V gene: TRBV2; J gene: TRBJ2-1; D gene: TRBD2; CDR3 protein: CASRYGLAEQFF; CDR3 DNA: TGTGCCAGCAGGTACGGACTAGCTGAGCAGTTCTTC
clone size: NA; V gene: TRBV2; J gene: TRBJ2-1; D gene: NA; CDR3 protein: CASSEGYYNEQFF; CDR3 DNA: TGTGCCAGCAGTGAAGGCTACTACAATGAGCAGTTCTTC
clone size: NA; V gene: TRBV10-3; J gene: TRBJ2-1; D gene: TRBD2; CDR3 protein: CAISAGLAGATYNEQFF; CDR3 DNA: TGTGCCATCAGTGCGGGACTAGCGGGGGCCACTTACAATGAGCAGTTCTTC
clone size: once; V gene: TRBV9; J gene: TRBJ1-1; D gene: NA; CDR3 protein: CASSTGVSIGDTEAFF; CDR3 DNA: TGTGCCAGCAGCACGGGGGTGAGCATCGGCGACACTGAAGCTTTCTTT
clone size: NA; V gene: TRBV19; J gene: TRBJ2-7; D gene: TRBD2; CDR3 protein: CASSQLAGGSYEQYF; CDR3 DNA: TGTGCCAGTAGCCAACTAGCGGGGGGCTCCTACGAGCAGTACTTC
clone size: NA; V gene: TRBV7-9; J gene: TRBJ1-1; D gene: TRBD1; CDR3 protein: CASSLISRTGITEAFF; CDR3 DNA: TGTGCCAGCAGCTTAATATCCAGGACAGGGATCACTGAAGCTTTCTTT
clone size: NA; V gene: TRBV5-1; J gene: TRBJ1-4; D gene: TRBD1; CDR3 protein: CASSFKGQDEKLFF; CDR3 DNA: TGCGCCAGCAGCTTTAAGGGACAGGATGAAAAACTGTTTTTT
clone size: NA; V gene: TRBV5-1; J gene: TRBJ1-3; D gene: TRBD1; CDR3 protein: CASSFGQAGNTIYF; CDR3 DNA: TGCGCCAGCAGCTTCGGACAGGCTGGAAACACCATATATTTT
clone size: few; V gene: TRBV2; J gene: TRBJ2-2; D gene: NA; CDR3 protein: CASSVQGHTGELFF; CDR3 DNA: TGTGCCAGCAGTGTGCAGGGCCACACCGGGGAGCTGTTTTTT
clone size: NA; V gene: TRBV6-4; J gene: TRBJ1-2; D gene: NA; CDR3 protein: CASSAAGLYGYTF; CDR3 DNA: TGTGCCAGCAGTGCGGCAGGGCTCTATGGCTACACCTTC
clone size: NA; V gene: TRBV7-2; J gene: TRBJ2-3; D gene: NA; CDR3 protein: CASSPNGATDTQYF; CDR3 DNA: TGTGCCAGCAGCCCTAATGGGGCCACAGATACGCAGTATTTT
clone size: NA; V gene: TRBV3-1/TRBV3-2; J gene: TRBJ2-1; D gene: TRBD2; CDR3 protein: CARSQAARGGGNEQFF; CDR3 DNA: TGTGCCCGCAGCCAAGCGGCGCGGGGGGGCGGGAATGAGCAGTTCTTC
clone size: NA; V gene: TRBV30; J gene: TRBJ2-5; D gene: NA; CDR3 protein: CAWSGAGQSRETQYF; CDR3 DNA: TGTGCCTGGAGTGGAGCTGGGCAGTCCCGAGAGACCCAGTACTTC
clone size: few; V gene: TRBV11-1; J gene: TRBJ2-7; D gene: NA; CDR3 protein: CASSFSGYEQYF; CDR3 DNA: TGTGCCAGCAGCTTTTCAGGCTACGAGCAGTACTTC
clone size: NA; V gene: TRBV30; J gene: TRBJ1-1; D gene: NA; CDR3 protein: CAWDGGGTEAFF; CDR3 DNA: TGTGCCTGGGACGGGGGTGGCACTGAAGCTTTCTTT
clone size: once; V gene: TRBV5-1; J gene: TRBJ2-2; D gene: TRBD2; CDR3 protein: CASSLDSGGAIIGELFF; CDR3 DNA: TGCGCCAGCAGCTTGGATAGCGGGGGGGCGATAATCGGGGAGCTGTTTTTT
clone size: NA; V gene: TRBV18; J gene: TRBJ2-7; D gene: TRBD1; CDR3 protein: CASSPSDRDYEQYF; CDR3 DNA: TGTGCCAGCTCACCATCCGACAGGGACTACGAGCAGTACTTC
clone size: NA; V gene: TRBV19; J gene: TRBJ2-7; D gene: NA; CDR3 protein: CASSPGGHYEQYF; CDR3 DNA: TGTGCCAGTAGCCCGGGGGGACACTACGAGCAGTACTTC
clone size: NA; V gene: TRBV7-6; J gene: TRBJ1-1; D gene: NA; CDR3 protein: CASSLRRGNTEAFF; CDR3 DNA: TGTGCCAGCAGCTTACGCAGGGGGAACACTGAAGCTTTCTTT
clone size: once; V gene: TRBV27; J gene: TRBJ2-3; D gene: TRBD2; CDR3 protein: CASSFQTSGGTDTQYF; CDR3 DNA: TGTGCCAGCAGTTTTCAGACTAGCGGGGGCACAGATACGCAGTATTTT